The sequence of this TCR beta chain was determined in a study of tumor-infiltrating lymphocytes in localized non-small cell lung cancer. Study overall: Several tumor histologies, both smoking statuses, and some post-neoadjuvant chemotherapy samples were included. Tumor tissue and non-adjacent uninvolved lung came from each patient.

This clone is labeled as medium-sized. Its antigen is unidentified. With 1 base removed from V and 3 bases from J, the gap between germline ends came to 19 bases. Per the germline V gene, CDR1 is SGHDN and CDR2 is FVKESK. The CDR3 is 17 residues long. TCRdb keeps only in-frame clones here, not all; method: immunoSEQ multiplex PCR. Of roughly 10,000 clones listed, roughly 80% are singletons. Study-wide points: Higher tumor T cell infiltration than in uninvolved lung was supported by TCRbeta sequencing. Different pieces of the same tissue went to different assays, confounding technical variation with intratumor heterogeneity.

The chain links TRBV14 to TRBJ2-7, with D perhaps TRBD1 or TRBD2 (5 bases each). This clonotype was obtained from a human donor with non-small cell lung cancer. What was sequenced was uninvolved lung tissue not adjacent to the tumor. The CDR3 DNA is TGTGCCAGCAGCCAAGGCTCTTTCCTCGGGGCCTACTACGAGCAGTACTTC. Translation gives CASSQGSFLGAYYEQYF.